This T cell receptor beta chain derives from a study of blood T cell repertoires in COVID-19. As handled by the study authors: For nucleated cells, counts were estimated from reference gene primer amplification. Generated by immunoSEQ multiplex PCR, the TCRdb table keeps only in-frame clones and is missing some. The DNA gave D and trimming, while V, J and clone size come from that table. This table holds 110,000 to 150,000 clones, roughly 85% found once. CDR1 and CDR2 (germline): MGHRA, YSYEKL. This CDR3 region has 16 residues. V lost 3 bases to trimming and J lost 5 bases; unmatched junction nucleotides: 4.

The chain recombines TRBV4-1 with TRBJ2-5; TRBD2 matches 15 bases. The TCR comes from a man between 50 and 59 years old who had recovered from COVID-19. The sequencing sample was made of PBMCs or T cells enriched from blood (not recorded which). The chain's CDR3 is CASSQPGLAGGETQYF. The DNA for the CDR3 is TGCGCCAGCAGCCAGCCCGGACTAGCGGGAGGGGAGACCCAGTACTTC.